The 25 T cell receptor beta chains below come from one sample, sequenced in a study of CD4+ T cells in melanoma. Here immunoSEQ multiplex PCR was the method, and the copy in TCRdb shows in-frame clones only, minus some. The table shows around 130,000 clones, with 85% to 95% occurring only once. Every receptor here comes from a human donor with melanoma.

V gene TRBV30 combines with J gene TRBJ2-2; D is unresolved. The CDR3 sequence is 13 residues long. Trimming left V 4 bases short and J 2 bases short, with 8 bases between. From germline, CDR1 is GTSNPN and CDR2 SVGIG (reference sequence). CDR3 DNA sequence: TGTGCCTGGAACGGCAGAAACACCGGGGAGCTGTTTTTT. Its translation is CAWNGRNTGELFF.

This chain uses TRBV4-1 with TRBJ1-4, with unresolved D. CDR1 is MGHRA and CDR2 is YSYEKL in the germline V gene. The CDR3 contains 18 residues. Trimming took 4 bases from V and 6 from J, leaving 24 bases between them. Here the CDR3 reads CASSPRQRHSSGYEKLFF. The CDR3 region has the DNA TGCGCCAGCAGCCCCCGCCAGCGGCACTCCTCCGGATATGAAAAACTGTTTTTT.

The genes are TRBV5-8 and TRBJ2-4; TRBD1 agrees at 7 bases. The germline gives CDR1 SGHTS, CDR2 YDEGEE. The CDR3 length is 14 residues. The trim removed 9 bases at V and 0 bases at J, leaving 6 bases unmatched. The CDR3 nucleotides are TGTGCCACCGGACAGGATATAGCCAAAAACATTCAGTACTTC. Its translation: CATGQDIAKNIQYF.

The chain has TRBV6-1 and TRBJ1-6; no reliable D call. Trimming took 8 bases from V and 9 from J, leaving 14 bases between them. The CDR3 extends over 13 amino acids. Per germline, CDR1 MNHNS and CDR2 SASEGT. CDR3 protein: CASLSNVGSPLHF. Here the CDR3 DNA reads TGTGCCAGCCTGTCTAACGTGGGTTCACCCCTCCACTTT.

This sequence joins TRBV11-2 and TRBJ2-5; unclear D gene. Germline V CDR1 and CDR2: SGHAT, FQNNGV. The V and J ends lost 3 bases and 5 bases respectively, with 4 bases between them. This CDR3 region has 11 residues. CDR3 sequence reads: CASSFFETQYF. The CDR3 DNA reads TGTGCCAGCAGCTTCTTCGAGACCCAGTACTTC.

The rearrangement joins TRBV18 to TRBJ2-2; D gene unclear. CDR1 and CDR2 (germline): KGHSH, LQKENI. The CDR3 length is 15 residues. Trimming took off 3 bases at V and 0 bases at J, with 8 bases between the two ends. In DNA form, the CDR3 reads TGTGCCAGCTCACCTAGGACGACGAACACCGGGGAGCTGTTTTTT. Protein sequence: CASSPRTTNTGELFF.

The CDR3 DNA reads TGTGCCAGCAGCTTAGCCAGACGGGTAGTCGCAAACGAGCAGTACTTC. Its protein product is CASSLARRVVANEQYF. The rearrangement links TRBV7-2 to TRBJ2-7; D is uncertain. The CDR3 loop spans 16 amino acids. The V and J ends lost 0 bases and 5 bases respectively, with 17 bases between them. The V gene's germline CDR1 is SGHTA and CDR2 FQGNSA.

V gene TRBV6-1 combines with J gene TRBJ1-4, with D maybe TRBD1 (6 bases). V shed 6 bases and J shed 8 bases, with 16 bases lying between them. CDR3 length equals 14 residues. Germline CDR1 and CDR2: MNHNS and SASEGT. CDR3 protein: CASRPGGRGEKLFF. The CDR3 region has the DNA TGTGCCAGCAGGCCCGGGGGGCGAGGGGAAAAACTGTTTTTT.

The chain couples TRBV7-2 to TRBJ2-1; D perhaps matches TRBD1 (7 bases). V shed 4 bases and J shed 1 base, with 11 bases lying between them. The germline V gene has CDR1 SGHTA and CDR2 FQGNSA. The CDR3 runs 15 residues. The CDR3 spells CASSSGGGSYNEQFF. In DNA form, the CDR3 reads TGTGCCAGCAGCTCAGGGGGAGGTTCCTACAATGAGCAGTTCTTC.

This clone turned up a few times. The rearrangement joins TRBV18 to TRBJ2-2, with TRBD1 identical over 7 bases. Germline trimming cut 3 bases from V and 5 bases from J; bases unmatched to any gene: 3. The CDR3 totals 14 residues. The V gene's germline CDR1 is KGHSH and CDR2 LQKENI. Written as DNA, the CDR3 is TGTGCCAGCTCACCGGGGACAGCAACCGGGGAGCTGTTTTTT. It translates to CASSPGTATGELFF.

The chain combines TRBV9 with TRBJ2-7; TRBD2 matches 8 bases. The CDR3 is made up of 15 amino acids. The V gene's germline CDR1 is SGDLS and CDR2 YYNGEE. V dropped 6 bases and J dropped 0; count of bases not matched to a gene: 8. CDR3 sequence: CASMRGDGYSYEQYF. CDR3 sequence (DNA): TGTGCCAGCATGCGGGGGGATGGATACTCCTACGAGCAGTACTTC.

The CDR3 nucleotides read TGTGCCAGCTCACTCCCTAGGGCTAGCGGGGAGACAGATACGCAGTATTTT. It codes for CASSLPRASGETDTQYF. This chain connects TRBV18 to TRBJ2-3, with 9 nucleotides matching TRBD2. Germline V lookup: CDR1 KGHSH, CDR2 LQKENI. CDR3 size: 17 residues. V lost 4 bases to trimming and J lost 3 bases; unmatched junction nucleotides: 11.

The chain couples TRBV5-8 to TRBJ2-7; no clear D gene. Germline CDR1 is SGHTS and CDR2 is YDEGEE. The CDR3 covers 12 residues. Trimming stripped 5 bases from V and 1 base from J, with 7 bases between. The CDR3: CASREISYEQYF. The DNA of the CDR3 is TGTGCCAGCAGGGAAATATCCTACGAGCAGTACTTC.

V usage is TRBV6-1 and J usage is TRBJ2-3; 8 positions agree with TRBD2. V was pared by 6 bases and J by 4 bases, with 6 bases of the junction left unmatched. The germline V gene has CDR1 MNHNS and CDR2 SASEGT. CDR3 length equals 14 residues. The CDR3 DNA reads TGTGCCAGCAGCCCCCGGGGGGGGCCAGATACGCAGTATTTT. As protein: CASSPRGGPDTQYF.

The rearrangement links TRBV5-6 to TRBJ2-5, with D perhaps TRBD2 (5 bases). CDR1 SGHDT and CDR2 YYEEEE come from the germline V gene. The V gene lost 3 bases and the J gene lost 2 bases, with 17 bases spanning the gap. The CDR3 length is 16 residues. The CDR3 protein is CASSSPRLAKQETQYF. CDR3 sequence (DNA): TGTGCCAGCAGCTCCCCGAGGCTAGCTAAGCAAGAGACCCAGTACTTC. The full variable domain, in which reference TRBV5-6 and TRBJ2-5 provide the parts outside the CDR3, is DAGVTQSPTHLIKTRGQQVTLRCSPKSGHDTVSWYQQALGQGPQFIFQYYEEEERQRGNFPDRFSGHQFPNYSSELNVNALLLGDSALYLCASSSPRLAKQETQYFGPGTRLLVL.

Worth noting for this clone: A junction end diverges from the germline sequence, so it may reflect a read error. The chain links TRBV7-7 to TRBJ2-7; D not resolved. This CDR3 contains 13 residues. Germline CDR1 is SSHAT and CDR2 is FNYEAQ (reference sequence). The CDR3 bases are TGTGCTAGCAGCTTGGGTTTAAGCTACGAGCAGTACTTC. This codes for CASSLGLSYEQYF.

This chain uses TRBV5-6 with TRBJ2-5; 8 positions agree with TRBD1. Germline V gives CDR1 SGHDT, CDR2 YYEEEE. Trimming removed 4 bases from V and 0 bases from J; junction bases left unmatched: 14. The CDR3 runs 18 residues. CDR3 coding DNA: TGTGCCAGCAGCGGCCCGACAGGGGCCGCCCAGTACCAAGAGACCCAGTACTTC. As protein: CASSGPTGAAQYQETQYF.

The chain recombines TRBV30 with TRBJ1-4; weak D call: TRBD1 (5 bases). This CDR3 spans 15 amino acids. Trimming took 2 bases from V and 3 from J, leaving 13 bases between them. Germline V gene lookup returns CDR1 GTSNPN and CDR2 SVGIG (reference sequence). The CDR3 DNA follows: TGTGCCTGGAGTTCCTGGGGGACGCCTAATGAAAAACTGTTTTTT. Its translation is CAWSSWGTPNEKLFF.

This chain joins TRBV7-2 and TRBJ1-2; 7 bases align to TRBD1. V shed 5 bases and J 0 bases; nucleotides not matched to a gene: 6. Per the germline V gene, CDR1 is SGHTA and CDR2 is FQGNSA. The length of the CDR3 is 15 residues. The CDR3 region has the DNA TGTGCCAGCAGCCCGCGACAGGGATCTAACTATGGCTACACCTTC. Protein sequence: CASSPRQGSNYGYTF.

V usage is TRBV6-1 and J usage is TRBJ2-2, with D unclear. The germline V and J ends were trimmed by 7 bases and 4 bases, with 10 bases remaining between them. Germline values: CDR1 MNHNS, CDR2 SASEGT. The CDR3 extends over 13 amino acids. CDR3 coding DNA: TGTGCCAGCAATAACTTCCTCACCGGGGAGCTGTTTTTT. Its translation is CASNNFLTGELFF.

The V and J genes are TRBV2 and TRBJ2-5, with D uncertain. The CDR3 totals 12 residues. V gave up 8 bases and J gave up 2 bases, with 9 bases separating them. Looked up from germline, CDR1 is SNHLY and CDR2 is FYNNEI. CDR3 amino acids: CASAAGQETQYF. CDR3 nucleotide sequence: TGTGCCAGCGCGGCAGGTCAAGAGACCCAGTACTTC.

DNA for the CDR3: TGTGCCAGCTCACGGCAAGGGTATGTGGGAGAGAACACTGAAGCTTTCTTT. The encoded protein is CASSRQGYVGENTEAFF. This rearrangement joins TRBV18 to TRBJ1-1; D gene unclear. The germline gives CDR1 KGHSH, CDR2 LQKENI. Between the trimmed V and J ends, which lost 4 bases and 1 base, there was a span of 19 bases. There are 17 residues in the CDR3.

V gene TRBV7-9 combines with J gene TRBJ2-7, with D perhaps matching TRBD2 (6 bases). Germline V gene sequence: CDR1 SEHNR, CDR2 FQNEAQ (reference sequence). This CDR3 contains 15 residues. Between the trimmed V and J ends, which lost 5 bases and 2 bases, there was a span of 16 bases. CDR3 in amino acids: CASSGPGDFTYEQYF. The DNA of the CDR3 is TGTGCCAGCAGCGGACCCGGGGACTTCACCTACGAGCAGTACTTC.

This clone was seen once. CDR3 loop: CASSVALAYGYTF. In nucleotides, the CDR3 is TGTGCCAGTAGTGTGGCGCTTGCCTATGGCTACACCTTC. The V gene is TRBV19, the J gene TRBJ1-2; D ambiguous. The CDR3 spans 13 residues. Germline CDR1 reads LNHDA; CDR2 reads SQIVND (reference sequence). Trimming pared 5 bases from V and 4 bases from J, leaving 11 bases between.

This clone showed up just once. This chain uses TRBV7-9 with TRBJ2-5; unclear D gene. This CDR3 is built from 13 residues. Trimming removed 5 bases from V and 0 bases from J, with 7 bases in between. From germline, CDR1 is SEHNR and CDR2 FQNEAQ (reference sequence). CDR3 protein: CASSREYQETQYF. In nucleotides, the CDR3 is TGTGCCAGCAGCCGAGAGTACCAAGAGACCCAGTACTTC. The full variable domain, in which reference TRBV7-9 and TRBJ2-5 provide the parts outside the CDR3, is DTGVSQNPRHKITKRGQNVTFRCDPISEHNRLYWYRQTLGQGPEFLTYFQNEAQLEKSRLLSDRFSAERPKGSFSTLEIQRTEQGDSAMYLCASSREYQETQYFGPGTRLLVL.